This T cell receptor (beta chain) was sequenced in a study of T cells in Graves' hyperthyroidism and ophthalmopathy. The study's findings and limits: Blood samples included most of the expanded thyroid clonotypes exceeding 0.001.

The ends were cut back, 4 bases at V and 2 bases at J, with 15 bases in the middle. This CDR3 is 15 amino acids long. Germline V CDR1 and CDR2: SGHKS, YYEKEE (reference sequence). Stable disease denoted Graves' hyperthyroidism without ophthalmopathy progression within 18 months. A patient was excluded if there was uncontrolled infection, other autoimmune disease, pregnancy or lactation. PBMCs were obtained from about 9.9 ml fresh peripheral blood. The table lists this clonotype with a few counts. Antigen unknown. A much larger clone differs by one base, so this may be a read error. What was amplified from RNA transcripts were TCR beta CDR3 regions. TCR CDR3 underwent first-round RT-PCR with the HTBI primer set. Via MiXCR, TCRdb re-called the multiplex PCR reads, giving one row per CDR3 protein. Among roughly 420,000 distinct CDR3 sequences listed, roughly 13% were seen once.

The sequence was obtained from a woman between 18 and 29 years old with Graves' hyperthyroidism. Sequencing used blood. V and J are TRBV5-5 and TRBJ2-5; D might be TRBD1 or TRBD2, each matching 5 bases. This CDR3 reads CASSRTGRQQETQYF. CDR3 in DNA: TGTGCCAGCAGCCGCACGGGACGGCAACAAGAGACCCAGTACTTC.